Sequencing of this T cell receptor (beta chain) was carried out in a study of cytomegalovirus exposure and HLA in healthy donors (dated by TCRdb to the late 2010s). With regard to the full study: In an earlier analysis of 587 of the donors, approximately 260 Gb of sequence data and 90 million to 120 million unique TCR beta sequences from roughly 200 million T cells were reported. Across approximately 420 genotyped donors of the cohort, an average of about 240,000 unique TCR beta nucleotide sequences per donor were sequenced, and approximately 17% of those sequences were non-productive. A later genetic analysis took genome-wide SNP genotypes for about three fifths of the roughly 670 donors and used that subset as a discovery cohort. The study aimed to test whether signatures of past pathogen exposure could be identified by cataloging public T cell receptors. A handful of DR-DQ haplotypes were handled as single units for association and clustering because linkage in the cohort was strong. Rather than drawing on any new phenotypic data, the later analysis identified candidate immune exposures from TCR beta sequences and the way those sequences occurred across donors. The study combined high-throughput TCR immunosequencing, statistical association of individual TCRs with disease status, and machine learning to predict cytomegalovirus infection status. Both class I and class II loci were covered by HLA typing, at four-digit resolution. To study patterns of TCR occurrence, a later analysis re-analyzed previously published TCR beta repertoires from 600 to 750 donors and added high-resolution HLA genotyping. Among the roughly 400 genotyped donors, roughly 80% belonged to the genetic ancestry cluster associated with self-reported Caucasian donors. To decide whether each TCR beta V gene segment behaved as functional or pseudogenic, an earlier analysis of several hundred of the donors relied on high-throughput TCR beta sequencing. A separate validation cohort of roughly 130 different subjects was used in addition to the roughly 620-subject first cohort. Donor age, sex, ethnicity and CMV serostatus were compiled together with the repertoire data. The number of typed donors differed by locus: about 620-640 for A, B, C, DRB1 and DQB1; some 500 for DQA1; 606 for DPA1; and roughly 450 for DPB1. Using immunosequencing, the study profiled T cell repertoires from 500 to 800 subjects and related those repertoires to cytomegalovirus serostatus. An early release that covered some 630 HLA-typed donors contained around 330 gigabases of sequencing data and tens of millions of unique TCR sequences. Every discovery cohort repertoire had been produced on one sequencing platform. Study-wide conclusions, independent of this receptor: Specific HLA alleles were associated with 18,000 or so TCR beta sequences at a false discovery rate of 0.05 in a later analysis. Because counts were too low, seventeen rarely observed V segments, including chromosome 9 orphons, were excluded from the earlier analysis of 587 of the donors. The only immune exposure information available for the cohort was CMV serostatus. While some public TCRs were present in many individuals, most TCR sequences turned up only very rarely across donors. In a later genetic analysis, a missense DCLRE1C variant was associated with V-gene and J-gene trimming of TCR beta chains, and the association was replicated in an independent cohort. A later analysis found that HLA-associated TCR beta chains were more clonally expanded and had lower generation probabilities than equally common non-associated chains. The presence/absence analyses assumed that sequencing depth was roughly uniform across donors, and that assumption may not be true. According to a later analysis, most CMV-associated TCR beta chains appeared to be HLA-restricted, and the HLA associations seemed to be driven largely by CMV exposure. Linkage disequilibrium might explain the correlated functional status among segregating V segments, but an unknown experimental factor could not be ruled out. The authors suggested that the approach could potentially be generalized to other disease states and immunological phenotypes. According to a later genetic analysis, donors in an Asian-associated ancestry cluster had fewer N-insertions in productive TCRs than the roughly 670-donor mean. Three of the identified cytomegalovirus-associated TCR beta chains were confirmed in vitro to be specific for cytomegalovirus antigens. The study listed approximately 150 TCR beta chains as associated with cytomegalovirus. A further reported finding was that TCR beta sequences accurately predicted the HLA-A and HLA-B alleles for most subjects in the first cohort. In this cohort, only TCR beta chains were sequenced, and detectable features were limited by the absence of alpha or paired-chain data. A cluster of highly shared sequence variants was judged likely to be a technical artifact of the sequencing pipeline. Assigning TCR associations to individual alleles was difficult when HLA alleles, especially DR and DQ, strongly co-occurred. According to a later analysis, parvovirus B19, influenza, CMV and Epstein-Barr virus appeared linked to several top co-occurrence clusters. The 87-base-pair reads could not distinguish some IMGT-functional V segments, including TRBV6-2 and TRBV6-3, so those segments were excluded. The classifier was reported to diagnose cytomegalovirus status with high specificity and sensitivity in both the original cohort and the validation cohort. According to a later analysis, TCR association rates differed among HLA loci, with DRB1 alleles showing the most associated TCRs and HLA-C alleles showing the fewest. Because HLA typing was unavailable for some donors at each locus, only the typed subset was used in association tests. In an earlier analysis of approximately 590 of the donors, most TCR beta V segments appeared in productive rearrangements about 87% or about 30% of the time, broadly matching IMGT annotations.

CDR1 and CDR2, per the germline V gene, are SGHDT and YYEEEE. The CDR3 measures 16 amino acids from cysteine to phenylalanine. Only the CDR3 DNA is retained, 48 bases long and in frame from the first base. V was cut back by 0 bases and J by 5 bases, leaving a gap of 16 bases between them. Receptors were amplified or captured by the immunoSEQ multiplex PCR assay. For the multiplex PCR, a mixture combining 60 forward primers for TCR Vbeta segments and 13 reverse primers for TCR Jbeta segments was used. The CDR3 region of rearranged TCR beta genes was amplified from genomic DNA with a multiplex PCR assay. Amplified TCR beta libraries were sequenced as 87-base-pair reads on the Illumina HiSeq System. The published analysis was carried out like this. A later analysis counted 65 million to 90 million unique TCR beta chains across the 666 repertoires, and around 9.9 million of these chains were shared by at least two donors. Raw reads were error-corrected and collapsed into unique sequences by a nearest-neighbor algorithm in which closely related sequences were merged to remove PCR and sequencing errors. To assign V, D and J gene segments, CDR3 sequences were aligned to IMGT reference sequences. Each retained sequence needed at least a six-nucleotide match to both a V gene segment and a J gene segment. Rearrangements were called productive when the CDR3 lacked stop codons and stayed in frame with V and J; all others were non-productive. Following IMGT convention, CDR3 was defined as the stretch from the second conserved V-encoded cysteine up to the conserved J-encoded phenylalanine. The earlier analysis of 500 to 650 of the donors excluded any sequence lacking an unambiguous match to a single V gene segment. In an earlier analysis of a few hundred of the donors, V segments were called functional above 56.7% productive rearrangements and were called segregating when the between-donor standard deviation exceeded 5%. To diagnose cytomegalovirus status from the catalog of TCR beta chain sequences, a statistical classification framework was built. A later analysis assigned V and J genes by comparing TCR nucleotide sequences with IMGT/GENE-DB human TR gene sequences. The TCRdist pipeline was used in a later analysis to assign CDR3 sequences and most-parsimonious VDJ recombination scenarios. A later analysis defined each TCR beta chain by its CDR3 amino acid sequence plus V-gene family, and excluded reads lacking a unique V-gene family. In a later analysis, 500 to 700 highly shared, low-generation-probability nucleotide sequences were removed to address suspected cross-contamination and a sequencing artifact. In a later analysis, a clonal expansion index was calculated for each public chain from normalized within-repertoire ranks of inferred template counts. In a later analysis, generation probabilities were computed using a VDJ recombination model fitted to out-of-frame rearrangements, and the results were checked against IGoR. In a later analysis, hypergeometric tests were used to score TCR-TCR, TCR-HLA and TCR-CMV co-occurrence, with a repertoire-size bias correction applied to TCR pairs. In a later analysis, false discovery rates were estimated by permuting HLA or CMV assignments 20 times. In a later analysis, co-occurring TCRs were grouped using DBSCAN, with TCRdist sequence similarity added in when clustering inside HLA-allele-positive subsets. For co-occurrence clustering, repertoires with fewer than 30,000 or more than 120,000 public chains were excluded, along with five or six repertoires with anomalous nucleotide sharing. Sourced from immuneACCESS, this table was stored by TCRdb with only in-frame sequences that have V and J called. A share of the clones is absent; for the studies checked, an unresolved V gene accounts for under half, and the remainder has no known explanation. D and trimming were read from the DNA, whereas the V and J calls and clone size are those reported in that table. This sample gives some 120,000 clones in total; under 85% of them show up just once. The ten largest make up about 3.9% of the sample.

In total, around 600 healthy bone marrow donors made up the cohort. Cohort members were all nominally healthy when sampled, although unrecorded immune exposures were likely present. CMV serostatus was recorded as positive for some 300 and negative for about 50% of the 666 cohort members, whereas no CMV serostatus was recorded for the donor in question. A peripheral blood sample was provided by each donor, and peripheral blood mononuclear cells were used for TCR beta sequencing. Genomic DNA was extracted from the blood cell samples with the Qiagen DNeasy Blood Extraction Kit. This clone was seen more than once but under ten times. Its binding antigen is unknown. No much larger clonotype is one base removed from it; base qualities were not supplied.

Input material: PBMCs. Here the chain combines TRBV5-6 and TRBJ2-3; the D gene assignment is ambiguous. The TCR sequence derives from a human donor in good health. Here is the DNA: TGTGCCAGCAGCTTGGTTGGTTTACCCGGTGAAGATACGCAGTATTTT. Translated, it gives CASSLVGLPGEDTQYF. With the portions outside the CDR3 filled from the reference TRBV5-6 and TRBJ2-3 genes, the complete variable region becomes DAGVTQSPTHLIKTRGQQVTLRCSPKSGHDTVSWYQQALGQGPQFIFQYYEEEERQRGNFPDRFSGHQFPNYSSELNVNALLLGDSALYLCASSLVGLPGEDTQYFGPGTRLTVL.